The sequence of this TCR beta chain was determined in a study of blood T cells in healthy people across ages. The germline V and J ends were trimmed by 2 bases and 5 bases, with 14 bases remaining between them. Germline assignment: CDR1 SGHTA and CDR2 FQGNSA. The CDR3 covers 15 residues. Donor samples were obtained from healthy Caucasian individuals from Russia, aged roughly 6 to 90. Total RNA, at least 5 micrograms per sample, was extracted from PBMCs. Comments on this clonotype: Its antigen remains unidentified.

Study conclusions and caveats: The recorded TCR beta diversity per million T cells decreased in a roughly linear manner with age.

Alongside a J-beta primer mix, a sample-barcoded 5' primer served in a second PCR lasting about 7 to 11 cycles. TCRdb re-called the 5' RACE reads through MiXCR, storing one row per CDR3 protein. The data contain 540,000 or so distinct CDR3 sequences, 25% to 30% of them singletons. The material sequenced was blood. The TCR originated in an older woman in good health. This chain links TRBV7-2 with TRBJ2-3, with a possible D match to TRBD1 (6 bases). Here the CDR3 reads CASSLQGIVGDTQYF. The CDR3 DNA sequence: TGTGCCAGCAGCTTACAGGGGATCGTGGGAGATACGCAGTATTTT.